Following are 27 T cell receptor beta chains from one sample sequenced in a study of blood T cell repertoires in COVID-19. The method was immunoSEQ multiplex PCR; TCRdb's version includes in-frame clones alone and lacks a portion of them. The repertoire holds just over 650,000 clones, with 70% to 90% as singletons. Sequencing used peripheral blood. The receptors stem from a woman between 18 and 29 years old with acute or convalescent COVID-19.

The chain uses TRBV29-1 and TRBJ1-2, with D perhaps matching TRBD1 (6 bases). Germline assignment: CDR1 SQVTM and CDR2 ANQGSEA. The length of the CDR3 is 13 residues. V was cut by 6 bases and J by 0 bases, with 11 bases left in between. The CDR3 is CSVRQVANYGYTF. The CDR3 bases are TGCAGCGTGCGACAGGTAGCTAACTATGGCTACACCTTC.

V gene TRBV2 combines with J gene TRBJ1-2; D possibly corresponds to TRBD1 (6 bases). The CDR3 loop spans 14 amino acids. V lost 2 bases and J lost 5, with 12 bases in between. Germline CDR1 SNHLY, CDR2 FYNNEI. CDR3 region: CASSEYRTDYGYTF. CDR3 DNA sequence: TGTGCCAGCAGTGAATACAGGACAGATTATGGCTACACCTTC.

The sample holds a few counts of this clone. This chain uses TRBV28 with TRBJ2-2, with 11 bases matching TRBD1. The CDR3 covers 14 residues. V lost 6 bases to trimming and J lost 5 bases; unmatched junction nucleotides: 2. Germline V gene data show CDR1 as MDHEN and CDR2 as SYDVKM. The CDR3, as DNA: TGTGCCAGCAGGGGACAGGGGGTGACCGGGGAGCTGTTTTTT. Translation: CASRGQGVTGELFF. Looking up the rest from reference TRBV28 and TRBJ2-2 gives the full variable domain: DVKVTQSSRYLVKRTGEKVFLECVQDMDHENMFWYRQDPGLGLRLIYFSYDVKMKEKGDIPEGYSVSREKKERFSLILESASTNQTSMYLCASRGQGVTGELFFGEGSRLTVL.

This chain joins TRBV5-4 and TRBJ2-2; TRBD2 aligns across 10 bases. The CDR3 is 18 residues long. The trim removed 4 bases at V and 7 bases at J, leaving 16 bases unmatched. Per germline, CDR1 SGHNT and CDR2 YYREEE (reference sequence). As DNA, the CDR3 is TGTGCCAGCAGCCAGTTTGCGCGAGCGGGGGGGCGAAACGGGGAGCTGTTTTTT. Amino acid sequence: CASSQFARAGGRNGELFF.

The V and J genes are TRBV13 and TRBJ2-1, with D possibly being TRBD2 (6 bases). This CDR3 spans 14 amino acids. The V and J ends lost 6 bases and 4 bases respectively, with 13 bases between them. Per germline, CDR1 PRHDT and CDR2 FYEKMQ (reference sequence). The CDR3 DNA follows: TGTGCCAGCAGATCCGCCGGGGGATACAATGAGCAGTTCTTC. Translating it yields CASRSAGGYNEQFF. Combining the CDR3 with reference TRBV13 and TRBJ2-1 gives the whole variable domain AAGVIQSPRHLIKEKRETATLKCYPIPRHDTVYWYQQGPGQDPQFLISFYEKMQSDKGSIPDRFSAQQFSDYHSELNMSSLELGDSALYFCASRSAGGYNEQFFGPGTRLTVL.

The rearrangement uses TRBV7-2 and TRBJ2-3, with 7 bases aligning to TRBD2. Germline CDR1 SGHTA, CDR2 FQGNSA. The J segment lost 9 bases and the V segment lost 4 bases, leaving 7 bases of the junction unmatched. The CDR3 sequence is 13 residues long. CDR3 amino acids: CASSSGGGMTQYF. In nucleotides, the CDR3 is TGTGCCAGCAGCTCCGGCGGGGGTATGACGCAGTATTTT. The whole variable domain, filled in from reference TRBV7-2 and TRBJ2-3, reads GAGVSQSPSNKVTEKGKDVELRCDPISGHTALYWYRQSLGQGLEFLIYFQGNSAPDKSGLPSDRFSAERTGGSVSTLTIQRTQQEDSAVYLCASSSGGGMTQYFGPGTRLTVL.

The chain recombines TRBV3-1 (or the pseudogene TRBV3-2) with TRBJ2-1; 8 bases agree with TRBD2. V shed 0 bases, J shed 8 bases, and the junction held 12 bases outside the gene matches. The germline gives CDR1 LGHDT, CDR2 YNNKEL (reference sequence). The CDR3 runs to 17 residues. CDR3 coding DNA: TGTGCCAGCAGCCAAGATGAGGGGACTAGGGCCTATGATGAGCAGTTCTTC. Protein: CASSQDEGTRAYDEQFF.

V and J are TRBV6-2 or TRBV6-3 and TRBJ1-2, with 7 nucleotides matching TRBD1. CDR3 length: 12 residues. The V segment lost 5 bases and the J segment 7 bases; nucleotides outside the gene matches: 4. Germline CDR1 is MNHEY and CDR2 is SVGEGT. The CDR3 here is CASSPDRAGYTF. The CDR3 DNA is TGTGCCAGCAGTCCAGACAGGGCTGGCTACACCTTC.

This chain joins TRBV27 and TRBJ2-3; 12 bases fit TRBD1. V lost 4 bases and J lost 4; bases outside the gene matches: 3. Germline V gene lookup returns CDR1 MNHEY and CDR2 SMNVEV (reference sequence). This CDR3 region has 15 residues. CDR3 in amino acids: CASSWGTGGPDTQYF. CDR3 in DNA: TGTGCCAGCAGTTGGGGGACAGGGGGCCCAGATACGCAGTATTTT.

In this sample, this clone turned up once. The rearrangement links TRBV7-9 to TRBJ1-2; 7 positions match TRBD1. The CDR3 contains 15 residues. The V and J ends lost 5 bases and 4 bases, in that order; junction bases with no gene match: 10. Germline V lookup: CDR1 SEHNR, CDR2 FQNEAQ (reference sequence). As DNA, the CDR3 is TGTGCCAGCAGCCACCCGAGGACAGGCCCCTATGGCTACACCTTC. Protein product: CASSHPRTGPYGYTF.

The genes are TRBV7-6 and TRBJ2-7, with a tentative D call TRBD2 (6 bases). Germline CDR1 SGHVS, CDR2 FNYEAQ. V gave up 5 bases and J gave up 2 bases, with 13 bases separating them. CDR3 size: 14 residues. The CDR3 is CASSPAAGTYEQYF. The CDR3 coding sequence is TGTGCCAGCAGCCCCGCGGCGGGAACCTACGAGCAGTACTTC.

J is TRBJ2-3 and V is TRBV2; no clear D. Germline CDR1 is SNHLY and CDR2 is FYNNEI. V was pared by 10 bases and J by 5 bases, with 19 bases between. The CDR3 is made up of 14 amino acids. The CDR3 DNA follows: TGTGCCACCCTGTGGCTCCCTCCTGGAGATACGCAGTATTTT. Its translation is CATLWLPPGDTQYF. The full variable domain, in which reference TRBV2 and TRBJ2-3 provide the parts outside the CDR3, is EPEVTQTPSHQVTQMGQEVILRCVPISNHLYFYWYRQILGQKVEFLVSFYNNEISEKSEIFDDQFSVERPDGSNFTLKIRSTKLEDSAMYFCATLWLPPGDTQYFGPGTRLTVL.

The rearrangement links TRBV28 to TRBJ1-5, with TRBD1 as a possible D gene (6 bases). V dropped 2 bases and J dropped 7 bases, with 21 bases sitting between them. The CDR3 consists of 17 residues. Germline assignment: CDR1 MDHEN and CDR2 SYDVKM. The CDR3 nucleotides are TGTGCCAGCAGTTTAACATCGGCGGGGGGGCGGCGGCAGCCCCAGCATTTT. Translated, it gives CASSLTSAGGRRQPQHF.

In this sample, this clone turned up once. The V gene is TRBV2, the J gene TRBJ1-2, with 9 bases matching TRBD1. Germline loops: CDR1 SNHLY, CDR2 FYNNEI. V lost 6 bases to trimming and J lost 2 bases; unmatched junction nucleotides: 7. This CDR3 spans 15 amino acids. CDR3 loop: CASRGPGQGNYGYTF. In nucleotides, the CDR3 is TGTGCCAGCAGGGGCCCGGGACAGGGAAACTATGGCTACACCTTC.

The chain uses TRBV14 and TRBJ2-3, with 9 positions matching TRBD2. V lost 5 bases to trimming and J lost 4 bases; unmatched junction nucleotides: 1. CDR3 length: 13 residues. CDR1 SGHDN and CDR2 FVKESK come from the germline V gene. The CDR3 coding sequence is TGTGCCAGCAGCAGCGGGGGGCCAGATACGCAGTATTTT. It codes for CASSSGGPDTQYF.

The chain combines TRBV9 with TRBJ1-1; 9 bases are a match to TRBD1. Germline assignment: CDR1 SGDLS and CDR2 YYNGEE. The CDR3 consists of 18 residues. The ends lost 2 bases at V and 3 bases at J; junction bases unmatched: 14. The CDR3 loop reads CASSVKAPGQGFYTEAFF. The CDR3 DNA follows: TGTGCCAGCAGCGTTAAAGCTCCGGGACAGGGCTTCTACACTGAAGCTTTCTTT.

This sequence joins TRBV4-3 and TRBJ2-3; possibly TRBD1 for D (6 bases). The CDR3 consists of 17 residues. V was trimmed by 2 bases and J by 0 bases, leaving 15 bases between them. Germline assignment: CDR1 LGHNA and CDR2 YSLEER. CDR3: CASSQRVQGFSTDTQYF. Written as DNA, the CDR3 is TGCGCCAGCAGCCAAAGAGTTCAGGGGTTCAGCACAGATACGCAGTATTTT.

This clone occurred a few times. V and J are TRBV27 and TRBJ1-5, with TRBD1 matching 9 bases. This CDR3 spans 15 amino acids. The V gene's germline CDR1 is MNHEY and CDR2 SMNVEV (reference sequence). Trimming removed 6 bases from V and 6 bases from J; junction bases left unmatched: 9. Here the CDR3 DNA reads TGTGCCAGCAGGACAGGGGGAAAGGCTAGTCAGCCCCAGCATTTT. It is translated as CASRTGGKASQPQHF.

V is TRBV6-4 and J is TRBJ2-1; TRBD2 aligns across 11 bases. Germline loops: CDR1 MRHNA, CDR2 SNTAGT. The CDR3 runs to 18 residues. Unmatched junction bases numbered 6, after V lost 0 bases and J lost 2 bases. The CDR3: CASSDSWLAGGTYNEQFF. In DNA form, the CDR3 reads TGTGCCAGCAGTGACTCGTGGCTAGCGGGGGGAACCTACAATGAGCAGTTCTTC.

This chain's CDR3 is CASSQSGQDTDTQYF. The CDR3 DNA reads as TGCGCCAGCAGCCAATCTGGACAGGACACAGATACGCAGTATTTT. The genes are TRBV4-1 and TRBJ2-3; TRBD1 matches 7 bases. The CDR3 runs 15 residues. V lost 2 bases and J lost 2; bases outside the gene matches: 4. From germline, CDR1 is MGHRA and CDR2 YSYEKL.

The chain joins TRBV14 to TRBJ2-5; 8 bases agree with TRBD1. Losses at the gene ends were 1 base for V and 7 bases for J; bases not matched to a gene: 8. The CDR3 covers 15 residues. Per germline, CDR1 SGHDN and CDR2 FVKESK. CDR3 sequence reads: CASSQGTGNVGTQYF. The DNA of the CDR3 is TGTGCCAGCAGCCAAGGGACAGGGAATGTAGGGACCCAGTACTTC.

V usage is TRBV3-1 (or the pseudogene TRBV3-2) and J usage is TRBJ1-1; 8 bases fit TRBD1. Germline CDR1 and CDR2: LGHDT and YNNKEL (reference sequence). CDR3 size: 19 residues. Trimming at V came to 4 bases and at J to 3 bases, leaving 19 bases not matched to a gene. In DNA, the CDR3 is TGTGCCAGCAGCCCCCAGAAACCAAACACAGGGGGTTGGGACACTGAAGCTTTCTTT. Its translation: CASSPQKPNTGGWDTEAFF.

The chain recombines TRBV6-5 with TRBJ1-5; 7 bases agree with TRBD1. Germline CDR1 is MNHEY and CDR2 is SVGAGI. The CDR3 consists of 13 residues. V shed 6 bases and J 6 bases; nucleotides not matched to a gene: 5. The CDR3 spells CASSQDRVQPQHF. CDR3 sequence (DNA): TGTGCCAGCAGCCAAGACAGGGTTCAGCCCCAGCATTTT.

This chain uses TRBV3-1 (or the pseudogene TRBV3-2) with TRBJ2-4; 13 nucleotides line up with TRBD2. In germline, CDR1 is LGHDT, CDR2 YNNKEL (reference sequence). The CDR3 length is 20 residues. Losses at the gene ends were 4 bases for V and 10 bases for J; bases not matched to a gene: 22. CDR3 DNA: TGTGCCAGCAGCCCATCCCTACCGGGACTAGCGGGACCGACAAAAGGGATTCAGTACTTC. Encoded protein: CASSPSLPGLAGPTKGIQYF.

V gene TRBV27 combines with J gene TRBJ2-3; possible D gene TRBD1, 5 bases. Trimming removed 7 bases at V and 5 bases at J, with 22 bases between. Germline V gene sequence: CDR1 MNHEY, CDR2 SMNVEV (reference sequence). The CDR3 has 16 residues. The CDR3 region is CASTNGVGVWGDTQYF. In DNA form, the CDR3 reads TGTGCCAGCACTAACGGAGTAGGGGTCTGGGGAGATACGCAGTATTTT.

The chain links TRBV10-3 to TRBJ1-3; 9 bases fit TRBD1. After removal of 7 bases from V and 0 bases from J, the junction contained 7 bases not matched to a gene. CDR3 length equals 16 residues. Germline assignment: CDR1 ENHRY and CDR2 SYGVKD. In DNA, the CDR3 is TGTGCCATCATGAGGACAGGGGCTCCCTCTGGAAACACCATATATTTT. Its protein is CAIMRTGAPSGNTIYF.

A single count supports this clone. This chain uses TRBV19 with TRBJ1-2, with unresolved D. V lost 4 bases and J lost 6, with 6 bases in between. CDR1 and CDR2 (germline): LNHDA, SQIVND (reference sequence). The length of the CDR3 is 11 residues. As DNA, the CDR3 is TGTGCCAGTAGTAGAGGCAATGGCTACACCTTC. Translation gives CASSRGNGYTF.